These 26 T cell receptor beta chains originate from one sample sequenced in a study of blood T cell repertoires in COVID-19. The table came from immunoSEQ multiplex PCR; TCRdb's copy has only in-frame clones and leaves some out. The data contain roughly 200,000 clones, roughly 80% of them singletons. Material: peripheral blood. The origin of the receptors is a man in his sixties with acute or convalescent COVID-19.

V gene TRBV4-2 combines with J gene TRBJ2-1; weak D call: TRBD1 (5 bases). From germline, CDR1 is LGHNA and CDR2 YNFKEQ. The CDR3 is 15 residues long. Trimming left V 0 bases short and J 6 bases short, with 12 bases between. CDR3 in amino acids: CASSQEQAASNEQFF. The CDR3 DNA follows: TGTGCCAGCAGCCAAGAACAGGCCGCCTCCAATGAGCAGTTCTTC.

The DNA of the CDR3 is TGTGCCAGCAGTACTCGGAGTCAAGCTAACTATGGCTACACCTTC. It encodes CASSTRSQANYGYTF. The V and J genes are TRBV6-5 and TRBJ1-2; D gene ambiguous. V was clipped by 5 bases and J by 0 bases, with 13 bases between them. Germline V gene sequence: CDR1 MNHEY, CDR2 SVGAGI. The CDR3 spans 15 residues.

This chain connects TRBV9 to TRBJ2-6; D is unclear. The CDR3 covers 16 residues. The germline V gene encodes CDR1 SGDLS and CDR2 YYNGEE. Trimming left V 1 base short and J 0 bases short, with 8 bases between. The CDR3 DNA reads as TGTGCCAGCAGCGTAAGCGTCTTCTCTGGGGCCAACGTCCTGACTTTC. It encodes CASSVSVFSGANVLTF.

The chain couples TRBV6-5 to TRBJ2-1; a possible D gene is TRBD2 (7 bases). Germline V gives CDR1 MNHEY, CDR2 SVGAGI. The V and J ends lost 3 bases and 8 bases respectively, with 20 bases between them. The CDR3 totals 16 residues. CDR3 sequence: CASSYSLGGLPHEQFF. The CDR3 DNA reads TGTGCCAGCAGTTATTCGTTAGGGGGACTACCCCATGAGCAGTTCTTC.

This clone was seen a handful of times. The CDR3, as DNA: TGTGCCAGCAGTTTATCTGACAGGGACCTCTATGGCTACACCTTC. Encoded protein: CASSLSDRDLYGYTF. The chain recombines TRBV28 with TRBJ1-2; TRBD1 agrees at 7 bases. V shed 1 base, J shed 4 bases, and the junction held 6 bases outside the gene matches. CDR1 and CDR2 (germline): MDHEN, SYDVKM. This CDR3 has 15 amino acids.

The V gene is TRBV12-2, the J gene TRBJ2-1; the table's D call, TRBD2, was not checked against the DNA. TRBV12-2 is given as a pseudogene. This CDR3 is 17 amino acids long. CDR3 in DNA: TGTGCAAGTCCCCTCTACCCGGGCGGGGACTCCTACAATGAGCAGTTCTTC. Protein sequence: CASPLYPGGDSYNEQFF.

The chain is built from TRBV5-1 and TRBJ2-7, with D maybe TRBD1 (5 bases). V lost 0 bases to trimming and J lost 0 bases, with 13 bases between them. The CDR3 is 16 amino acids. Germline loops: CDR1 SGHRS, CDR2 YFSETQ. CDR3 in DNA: TGCGCCAGCAGCTTGGTTGGGGCCTTAAGCTCCTACGAGCAGTACTTC. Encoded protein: CASSLVGALSSYEQYF.

CDR3 DNA sequence: TGCAGCGTTGAAGATGGTGTAGGGGGCGCAGATACGCAGTATTTT. Translation gives CSVEDGVGGADTQYF. V and J are TRBV29-1 and TRBJ2-3, with TRBD1 matching 7 bases. Per germline, CDR1 SQVTM and CDR2 ANQGSEA. This CDR3 contains 15 residues. V shed 0 bases and J 4 bases; nucleotides not matched to a gene: 7.

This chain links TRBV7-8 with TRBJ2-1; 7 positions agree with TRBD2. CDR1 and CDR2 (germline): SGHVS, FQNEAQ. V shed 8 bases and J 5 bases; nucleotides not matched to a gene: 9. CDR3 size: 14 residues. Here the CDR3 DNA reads TGTGCCAGCCGGCGGGAGTGGAGTAACAATGAGCAGTTCTTC. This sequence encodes CASRREWSNNEQFF.

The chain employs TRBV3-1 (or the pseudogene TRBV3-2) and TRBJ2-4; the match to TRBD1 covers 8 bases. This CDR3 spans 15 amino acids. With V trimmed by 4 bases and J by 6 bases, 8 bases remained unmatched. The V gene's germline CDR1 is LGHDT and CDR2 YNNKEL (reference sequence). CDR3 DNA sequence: TGTGCCAGCAGCCCCGGACAGGGCCGGGGAAACATTCAGTACTTC. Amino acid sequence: CASSPGQGRGNIQYF.

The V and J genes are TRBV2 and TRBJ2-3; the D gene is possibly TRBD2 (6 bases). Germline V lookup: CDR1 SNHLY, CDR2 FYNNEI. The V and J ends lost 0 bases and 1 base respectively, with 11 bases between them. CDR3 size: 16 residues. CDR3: CASSEATRGGTDTQYF. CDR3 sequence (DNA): TGTGCCAGCAGTGAAGCGACGCGGGGTGGCACAGATACGCAGTATTTT.

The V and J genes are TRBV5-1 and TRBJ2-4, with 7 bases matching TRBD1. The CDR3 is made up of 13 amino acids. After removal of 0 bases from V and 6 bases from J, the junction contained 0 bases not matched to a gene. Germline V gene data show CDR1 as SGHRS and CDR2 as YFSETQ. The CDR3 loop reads CASSLGQGNIQYF. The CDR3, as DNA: TGCGCCAGCAGCTTGGGACAGGGAAACATTCAGTACTTC.

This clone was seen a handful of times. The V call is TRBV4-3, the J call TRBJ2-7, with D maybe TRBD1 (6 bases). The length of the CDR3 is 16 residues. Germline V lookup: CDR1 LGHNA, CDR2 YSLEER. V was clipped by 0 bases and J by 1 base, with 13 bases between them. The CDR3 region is CASSQDFRDTSYEQYF. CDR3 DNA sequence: TGCGCCAGCAGCCAAGATTTTAGGGACACTTCCTACGAGCAGTACTTC.

DNA for the CDR3: TGTGCCAGCAGGCAGGACACCGATCAGCCCCAGCATTTT. It encodes CASRQDTDQPQHF. This chain uses TRBV2 with TRBJ1-5, with a possible D match to TRBD1 (5 bases). CDR3 length: 13 residues. Trimming pared 6 bases from V and 5 bases from J, leaving 11 bases between. From germline, CDR1 is SNHLY and CDR2 FYNNEI.

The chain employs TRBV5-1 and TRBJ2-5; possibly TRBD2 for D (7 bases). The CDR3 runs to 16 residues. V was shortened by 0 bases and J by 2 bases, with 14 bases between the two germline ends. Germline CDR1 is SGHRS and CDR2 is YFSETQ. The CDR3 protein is CASSLGGGGLQETQYF. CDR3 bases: TGCGCCAGCAGCTTGGGGGGCGGGGGCCTACAAGAGACCCAGTACTTC.

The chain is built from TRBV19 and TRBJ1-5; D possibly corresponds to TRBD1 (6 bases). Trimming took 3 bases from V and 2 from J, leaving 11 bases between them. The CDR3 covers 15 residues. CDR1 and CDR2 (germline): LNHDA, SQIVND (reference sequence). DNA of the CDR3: TGTGCCAGTAGTATCGGAGGGGGGGGCAATCAGCCCCAGCATTTT. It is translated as CASSIGGGGNQPQHF.

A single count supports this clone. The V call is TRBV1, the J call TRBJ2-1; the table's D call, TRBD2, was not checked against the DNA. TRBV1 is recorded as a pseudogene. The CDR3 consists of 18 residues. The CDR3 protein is CTSSQQTSGKAGYNEQFF. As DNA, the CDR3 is TGCACCAGCAGCCAACAGACTAGCGGGAAGGCGGGTTACAATGAGCAGTTCTTC.

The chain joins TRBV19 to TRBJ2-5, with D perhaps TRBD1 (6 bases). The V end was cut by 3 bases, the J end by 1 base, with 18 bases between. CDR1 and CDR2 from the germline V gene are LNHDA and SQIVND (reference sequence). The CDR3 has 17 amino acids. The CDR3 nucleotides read TGTGCCAGTAGTATGAGCCAGGGACACCTCCTCCAAGAGACCCAGTACTTC. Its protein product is CASSMSQGHLLQETQYF.

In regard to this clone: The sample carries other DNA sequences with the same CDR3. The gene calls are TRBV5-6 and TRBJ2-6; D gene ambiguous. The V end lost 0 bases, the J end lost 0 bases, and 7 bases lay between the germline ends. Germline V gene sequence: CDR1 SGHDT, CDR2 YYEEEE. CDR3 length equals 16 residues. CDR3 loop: CASSLVQVSGANVLTF. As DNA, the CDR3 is TGTGCCAGCAGCTTGGTTCAGGTCTCTGGGGCCAACGTCCTGACTTTC.

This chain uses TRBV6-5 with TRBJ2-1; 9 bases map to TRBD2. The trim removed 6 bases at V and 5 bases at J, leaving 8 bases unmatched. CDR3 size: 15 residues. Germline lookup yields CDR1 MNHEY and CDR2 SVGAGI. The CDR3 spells CASSFSGSPHNEQFF. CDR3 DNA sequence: TGTGCCAGCAGCTTTAGCGGGAGTCCCCACAATGAGCAGTTCTTC.

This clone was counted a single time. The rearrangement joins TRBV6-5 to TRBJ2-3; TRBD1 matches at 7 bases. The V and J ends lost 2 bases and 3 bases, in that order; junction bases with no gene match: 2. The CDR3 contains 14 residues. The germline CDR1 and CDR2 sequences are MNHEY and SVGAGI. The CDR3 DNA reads TGTGCCAGCAGTTACGAGGGGGCAACAGATACGCAGTATTTT. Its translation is CASSYEGATDTQYF.

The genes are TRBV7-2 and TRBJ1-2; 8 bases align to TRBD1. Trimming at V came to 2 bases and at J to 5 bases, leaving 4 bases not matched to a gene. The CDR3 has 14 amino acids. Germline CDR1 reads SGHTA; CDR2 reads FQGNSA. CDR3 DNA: TGTGCCAGCAGCTTATACAGGGGGGAGTATGGCTACACCTTC. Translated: CASSLYRGEYGYTF. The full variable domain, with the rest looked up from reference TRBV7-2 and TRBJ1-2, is GAGVSQSPSNKVTEKGKDVELRCDPISGHTALYWYRQSLGQGLEFLIYFQGNSAPDKSGLPSDRFSAERTGGSVSTLTIQRTQQEDSAVYLCASSLYRGEYGYTFGSGTRLTVV.

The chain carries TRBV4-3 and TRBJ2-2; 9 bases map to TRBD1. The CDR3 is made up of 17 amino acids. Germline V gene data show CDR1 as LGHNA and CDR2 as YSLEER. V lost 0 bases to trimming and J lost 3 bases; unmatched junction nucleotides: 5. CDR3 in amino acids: CASSQEGGTGYTGELFF. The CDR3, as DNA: TGCGCCAGCAGCCAAGAGGGGGGGACAGGGTACACCGGGGAGCTGTTTTTT.

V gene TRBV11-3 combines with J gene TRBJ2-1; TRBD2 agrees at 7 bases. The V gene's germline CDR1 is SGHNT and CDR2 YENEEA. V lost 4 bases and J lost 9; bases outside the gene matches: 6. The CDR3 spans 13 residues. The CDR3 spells CASSWRERGEQFF. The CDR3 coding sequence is TGTGCCAGCAGCTGGCGGGAGAGAGGTGAGCAGTTCTTC.

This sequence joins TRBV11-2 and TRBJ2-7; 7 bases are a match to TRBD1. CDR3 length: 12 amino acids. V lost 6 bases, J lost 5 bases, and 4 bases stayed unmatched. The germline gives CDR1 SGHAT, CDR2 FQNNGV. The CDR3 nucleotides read TGTGCCAGCAGAAATCAGGGGGACGAGCAGTACTTC. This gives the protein CASRNQGDEQYF.

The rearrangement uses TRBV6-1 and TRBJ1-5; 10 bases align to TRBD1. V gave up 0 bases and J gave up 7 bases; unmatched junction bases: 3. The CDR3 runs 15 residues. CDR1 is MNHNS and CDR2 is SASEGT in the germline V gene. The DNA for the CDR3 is TGTGCCAGCAGTGAAGCGGACAGGGGGGTCCAGCCCCAGCATTTT. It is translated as CASSEADRGVQPQHF.